This TCR beta chain derives from a study of beta chain features in type 1 diabetes. Study-wide results and limits: Individuals with type 1 diabetes displayed fewer insertions and more deletions at VDJ junctions. In patients and controls equally, PCR might favor templates that are shorter. Sampled from patients, naive, central memory and Treg TCRB repertoires appeared more similar than those sampled from healthy donors.

From germline, CDR1 is LNHDA and CDR2 SQIVND (reference sequence). This CDR3 comprises 16 residues. V dropped 6 bases and J dropped 4; count of bases not matched to a gene: 8. Sort purity for all populations was recorded as exceeding 98%. Investigators reverse transcribed all isolated RNA, so they sequenced expressed TCRB transcripts. Generated by immunoSEQ multiplex PCR, the TCRdb table keeps only in-frame clones and is missing some. Found here are 350,000 to 450,000 clones, more than 13% of them singletons; the top ten hold about 0.02%. As regards this clone: Its specificity is not known.

The sequence derives from a woman aged 18 to 35 in good health. The gene calls are TRBV19 and TRBJ2-1, with 11 bases that match TRBD2. Sequencing was performed on naive CD4+ T cells from blood. CDR3 sequence reads: CASSPTRLAGYNEQFF. CDR3 DNA: TGTGCCAGTAGCCCGACTAGACTAGCGGGGTACAATGAGCAGTTCTTC.